The 31 T cell receptor beta chains in this list originate from one sample, sequenced in a study of shared clonotypes between healthy human individuals. Only CD45RO-negative cells positively selected for CCR7 counted as naive CD8 cells, so terminally differentiated effector memory CD45RA+ cells were excluded. This table comes from immunoSEQ multiplex PCR, and its TCRdb copy is limited to in-frame clones, with some not included. Seen here are around 2,000,000 clones, approximately 94% observed once, and the top ten hold 0.9% to 1.5%. Sequenced sample: naive CD8+ T cells sorted from blood. The receptor set was obtained from a man aged 18 to 30 in good health.

Comment on this clone: Other DNA sequences from this sample encode an identical CDR3 as well. The rearrangement joins TRBV28 to TRBJ1-1; the match to TRBD1 covers 8 bases. The CDR3 length is 14 residues. J lost 1 base, V lost 5 bases, and 3 bases had no gene match. From germline, CDR1 is MDHEN and CDR2 SYDVKM. The CDR3 sequence is CASSITGGNTEAFF. As DNA, the CDR3 is TGTGCCAGCAGTATTACAGGGGGGAACACTGAAGCTTTCTTT.

This chain connects TRBV19 to TRBJ2-1; 7 positions match TRBD2. This CDR3 comprises 15 residues. V trimming: 7 bases; J trimming: 3 bases; junction bases outside the gene matches: 9. The V gene's germline CDR1 is LNHDA and CDR2 SQIVND (reference sequence). The CDR3 coding sequence is TGTGCCAGTACTGGTCGGGAGGTGCTCTACAATGAGCAGTTCTTC. Amino acid sequence: CASTGREVLYNEQFF.

A remark on this clone: Other DNA sequences within the sample encode an identical CDR3. This rearrangement joins TRBV30 to TRBJ1-1; a weak D match, TRBD1 (5 bases). V was pared by 0 bases and J by 4 bases, with 9 bases between. In germline, CDR1 is GTSNPN, CDR2 SVGIG (reference sequence). CDR3 length: 13 residues. The CDR3 protein is CAWSVLGGTEAFF. The CDR3 DNA follows: TGTGCCTGGAGTGTACTGGGGGGCACTGAAGCTTTCTTT.

The chain joins TRBV20-1 to TRBJ1-2; TRBD1 is a possible D gene (5 bases). Germline values: CDR1 DFQATT, CDR2 SNEGSKA (reference sequence). The CDR3 length is 11 residues. Deletions cut 8 bases from V and 8 bases from J, with 15 bases between. This chain's CDR3 is CSPFTGAGYTF. The DNA for the CDR3 is TGCAGTCCTTTCACCGGGGCAGGCTACACCTTC.

This rearrangement joins TRBV27 to TRBJ1-2, with 7 bases aligning to TRBD1. CDR1 is MNHEY, CDR2 SMNVEV, per germline (reference sequence). The CDR3 runs 13 residues. The trim removed 6 bases at V and 4 bases at J, leaving 5 bases unmatched. In DNA, the CDR3 is TGTGCCAGCAGCTTCGACAGGGCCTATGGCTACACCTTC. As protein: CASSFDRAYGYTF.

The CDR3 loop is CASSPSGTGFYEQYF. CDR3 DNA: TGCGCCAGCAGCCCATCCGGGACAGGGTTTTACGAGCAGTACTTC. This chain joins TRBV4-1 and TRBJ2-7, with 9 nucleotides matching TRBD1. Germline CDR1 and CDR2: MGHRA and YSYEKL. The CDR3 loop spans 15 amino acids. V lost 4 bases and J lost 4; bases outside the gene matches: 8.

This chain uses TRBV19 with TRBJ1-4, with D unclear. With 6 bases removed from V and 7 bases from J, the gap between germline ends came to 18 bases. The CDR3 spans 15 residues. The germline CDR1 and CDR2 sequences are LNHDA and SQIVND (reference sequence). The CDR3 region has the DNA TGTGCCAGTAGCTCGACGGCGGGGTTCGGTGAAAAACTGTTTTTT. Translated, it gives CASSSTAGFGEKLFF.

The CDR3: CASSQNPGLGSYNEQFF. In DNA, the CDR3 is TGTGCCAGCAGTCAAAATCCGGGACTAGGCTCCTACAATGAGCAGTTCTTC. The chain has TRBV27 and TRBJ2-1; 8 bases map to TRBD2. V trimming: 5 bases; J trimming: 0 bases; junction bases outside the gene matches: 9. CDR1 is MNHEY and CDR2 is SMNVEV in the germline V gene (reference sequence). The CDR3 loop spans 17 amino acids.

This chain uses TRBV2 with TRBJ2-7; no clear D. Germline lookup yields CDR1 SNHLY and CDR2 FYNNEI. CDR3 length equals 14 residues. V was shortened by 8 bases and J by 0 bases, with 14 bases between the two germline ends. CDR3 sequence reads: CASHLRESSYEQYF. CDR3 in DNA: TGTGCCAGCCACTTGCGCGAGAGCTCCTACGAGCAGTACTTC.

This chain joins TRBV6-6 and TRBJ2-2; D possibly corresponds to TRBD1 (5 bases). V gave up 6 bases and J gave up 1 base, with 9 bases separating them. The CDR3 spans 14 residues. The germline V gene has CDR1 MNHNY and CDR2 SVGAGI (reference sequence). As DNA, the CDR3 is TGTGCCAGCAGCCAACAGGAGAACACCGGGGAGCTGTTTTTT. It yields the protein CASSQQENTGELFF.

The V call is TRBV9, the J call TRBJ2-7; no definite D call. V shed 4 bases and J shed 5 bases, with 13 bases lying between them. Germline assignment: CDR1 SGDLS and CDR2 YYNGEE. This CDR3 is built from 13 residues. The CDR3 bases are TGTGCCAGCAGCCCTGTAGATGGGGACGAGCAGTACTTC. Translating it yields CASSPVDGDEQYF.

This chain links TRBV6-5 with TRBJ2-1, with D possibly matching TRBD2 (6 bases). Germline V gene lookup returns CDR1 MNHEY and CDR2 SVGAGI. This CDR3 contains 16 residues. The ends were cut back, 0 bases at V and 8 bases at J, with 17 bases in the middle. The CDR3 spells CASSYSQPDRRDEQFF. The CDR3 DNA is TGTGCCAGCAGTTACTCGCAACCCGACCGGAGGGATGAGCAGTTCTTC.

As to this clone: The sample carries other DNA sequences with the same CDR3. The chain couples TRBV28 to TRBJ2-7; 9 nucleotides agree with TRBD1. V dropped 4 bases and J dropped 2; count of bases not matched to a gene: 3. The CDR3 is made up of 14 amino acids. The germline V gene has CDR1 MDHEN and CDR2 SYDVKM. DNA for the CDR3: TGTGCCAGCAGTTCTGGGACAGGGACCTACGAGCAGTACTTC. It yields the protein CASSSGTGTYEQYF.

The J gene is TRBJ2-7, the V gene TRBV27, with TRBD1 matching 7 bases. After removal of 3 bases from V and 6 bases from J, the junction contained 14 bases not matched to a gene. Germline V gene sequence: CDR1 MNHEY, CDR2 SMNVEV (reference sequence). The length of the CDR3 is 16 residues. The CDR3: CASSLTCTGEICEQYF. DNA of the CDR3: TGTGCCAGCAGTTTGACCTGCACAGGGGAAATCTGCGAGCAGTACTTC.

The chain links TRBV27 to TRBJ1-2; 8 nucleotides match TRBD1. Germline V CDR1 and CDR2: MNHEY, SMNVEV (reference sequence). This CDR3 is 15 amino acids long. With V trimmed by 4 bases and J by 2 bases, 6 bases remained unmatched. The CDR3 loop is CASSSLAGGNYGYTF. The CDR3 bases are TGTGCCAGCAGTTCCCTGGCAGGGGGCAACTATGGCTACACCTTC.

This rearrangement joins TRBV2 to TRBJ1-5; 8 bases agree with TRBD1. The CDR3 loop spans 16 amino acids. Germline values: CDR1 SNHLY, CDR2 FYNNEI. V gave up 5 bases and J gave up 4 bases; unmatched junction bases: 10. CDR3 DNA sequence: TGTGCCAGCAGTAGATCCGGGACAGGAGCTAATCAGCCCCAGCATTTT. This translates into CASSRSGTGANQPQHF.

A word on this clone: Additional DNA sequences in this sample encode the identical CDR3. V is TRBV6-6 and J is TRBJ2-7; 7 bases align to TRBD1. Trimming took 0 bases from V and 2 from J; bases not matched to a gene: 4. CDR1 MNHNY and CDR2 SVGAGI come from the germline V gene (reference sequence). CDR3 size: 15 residues. The CDR3 reads CASSYSGQGAYEQYF. The CDR3 nucleotides read TGTGCCAGCAGTTACTCGGGTCAGGGGGCCTACGAGCAGTACTTC.

The J gene is TRBJ2-7, the V gene TRBV27, with a weak D call TRBD1 (6 bases). The CDR3 has 12 residues. Germline V gene lookup returns CDR1 MNHEY and CDR2 SMNVEV (reference sequence). V was clipped by 6 bases and J by 6 bases, with 12 bases between them. The CDR3 here is CASRTGQLEQYF. The CDR3 DNA reads TGTGCCAGCAGAACTGGACAGCTCGAGCAGTACTTC.

This clone was seen at least ten times. This rearrangement joins TRBV7-9 to TRBJ2-5; D call uncertain. Trimming took 1 base from V and 5 from J, leaving 17 bases between them. Germline loops: CDR1 SEHNR, CDR2 FQNEAQ (reference sequence). This CDR3 has 16 residues. In DNA, the CDR3 is TGTGCCAGCAGCTTAGAAGGTGGTACTCTCTGGGAGACCCAGTACTTC. Translation: CASSLEGGTLWETQYF.

The rearrangement uses TRBV4-1 and TRBJ2-1; 8 bases agree with TRBD2. V lost 0 bases to trimming and J lost 8 bases; unmatched junction nucleotides: 12. CDR1 MGHRA and CDR2 YSYEKL come from the germline V gene. The CDR3 runs to 17 residues. The CDR3 DNA reads TGCGCCAGCAGCCAAGATCGGTCAGCGGGAGTGTCCGATGAGCAGTTCTTC. Translated: CASSQDRSAGVSDEQFF.

The chain links TRBV6-6 to TRBJ2-1; TRBD2 aligns across 7 bases. The germline V gene has CDR1 MNHNY and CDR2 SVGAGI (reference sequence). V lost 7 bases to trimming and J lost 6 bases; unmatched junction nucleotides: 15. The CDR3 has 16 amino acids. The CDR3 nucleotides are TGTGCCAGCACCTTCAGACTAGCAACGGGGACCAATGAGCAGTTCTTC. Protein product: CASTFRLATGTNEQFF.

The chain is built from TRBV2 and TRBJ2-3; TRBD2 matches 10 bases. The J segment lost 5 bases and the V segment lost 7 bases, leaving 9 bases of the junction unmatched. The CDR3 sequence is 15 residues long. Germline-derived CDR1 and CDR2 are SNHLY and FYNNEI. The CDR3 DNA is TGTGCCAGCAACGAGCGGGAGGGCCGGGGAGATACGCAGTATTTT. Residues: CASNEREGRGDTQYF.

The V gene is TRBV9, the J gene TRBJ1-2; D gene unclear. This CDR3 spans 17 amino acids. V lost 4 bases and J 2 bases, leaving 21 bases between the germline ends. Germline CDR1 is SGDLS and CDR2 is YYNGEE. The CDR3 nucleotides read TGTGCCAGCAGCCCCCGATATAGTCCAGGAGGAAACTATGGCTACACCTTC. It translates to CASSPRYSPGGNYGYTF.

V usage is TRBV7-9 and J usage is TRBJ2-7; possibly TRBD1 for D (6 bases). The CDR3 has 13 amino acids. V gave up 2 bases and J gave up 4 bases, with 9 bases separating them. The germline V gene has CDR1 SEHNR and CDR2 FQNEAQ (reference sequence). The CDR3 region has the DNA TGTGCCAGCAGCTTATCACAGGGATACGAGCAGTACTTC. Its protein product is CASSLSQGYEQYF.

The rearrangement uses TRBV29-1 and TRBJ2-5; D is undetermined. The V gene lost 3 bases and the J gene lost 0 bases, with 11 bases spanning the gap. Germline CDR1 and CDR2: SQVTM and ANQGSEA. CDR3 size: 14 residues. CDR3 nucleotide sequence: TGCAGCGTTGACTTTTCTGTGGACCAAGAGACCCAGTACTTC. It is translated as CSVDFSVDQETQYF.

V gene TRBV21-1 combines with J gene TRBJ2-7; the D call TRBD2 from the table was never checked on the DNA. TRBV21-1 is an annotated pseudogene. CDR3 length: 16 amino acids. CDR3 sequence: CASSKQDSGGSYEQYF. CDR3 nucleotides: TGTGCCAGCAGCAAACAGGATAGCGGAGGCTCCTACGAGCAGTACTTC.

The V call is TRBV6-5, the J call TRBJ1-3; TRBD1 matches at 8 bases. The J segment lost 3 bases and the V segment lost 6 bases, leaving 4 bases of the junction unmatched. Germline values: CDR1 MNHEY, CDR2 SVGAGI. The CDR3 loop spans 14 amino acids. The CDR3 here is CASRMTGVGNTIYF. The CDR3 region has the DNA TGTGCCAGCAGAATGACAGGGGTTGGAAACACCATATATTTT.

The J gene is TRBJ2-1, the V gene TRBV6-5, with a weak D call TRBD1 (5 bases). The CDR3 is 16 residues long. V was clipped by 2 bases and J by 0 bases, with 11 bases between them. The germline V gene encodes CDR1 MNHEY and CDR2 SVGAGI. The CDR3 DNA sequence: TGTGCCAGCAGTTACGTCAGGGAAAGCTCCTACAATGAGCAGTTCTTC. It is translated as CASSYVRESSYNEQFF.

The rearrangement joins TRBV2 to TRBJ2-1, with TRBD1 matching 10 bases. The CDR3 runs 13 residues. Germline V gene lookup returns CDR1 SNHLY and CDR2 FYNNEI. V lost 9 bases and J lost 7; bases outside the gene matches: 6. The CDR3 DNA is TGTGCCAGTTCGGGACAGGGGTGGAATGAGCAGTTCTTC. Protein sequence: CASSGQGWNEQFF.

The rearrangement uses TRBV4-1 and TRBJ1-5; possibly TRBD1 for D (5 bases). V was pared by 6 bases and J by 1 base, with 13 bases between. The CDR3 covers 15 residues. Germline-derived CDR1 and CDR2 are MGHRA and YSYEKL. This CDR3 reads CASRNMAGSNQPQHF. DNA of the CDR3: TGCGCCAGCAGAAATATGGCAGGGAGCAATCAGCCCCAGCATTTT.

The chain couples TRBV7-9 to TRBJ2-2; 8 positions match TRBD1. The CDR3 contains 13 residues. V dropped 7 bases and J dropped 7; count of bases not matched to a gene: 5. Germline V gene sequence: CDR1 SEHNR, CDR2 FQNEAQ (reference sequence). The chain's CDR3 is CASIDRGFGELFF. The CDR3 DNA sequence: TGTGCCAGCATCGACAGGGGATTCGGGGAGCTGTTTTTT.